The sequence of this TCR beta chain was determined in a study of T cell responses to AZD1222 COVID-19 vaccine. General observations from the study: Nearly half of spike-specific TCRs reportedly go after variant regions that carry no mutations. Clonal diversity may have been underestimated, and the donors were mostly white British, with more females than males. All repertoire sampling was performed exclusively after the peak T cell response.

Second doses were pooled across both intervals (about 4 or about 12 weeks). This clone was observed a few times. No antigen is known for it. Clones were read by immunoSEQ multiplex PCR, and TCRdb kept only the in-frame ones, dropping some. The sample lists around 130,000 clones; approximately 92% were seen once. Germline V gives CDR1 SGHTA, CDR2 FQGTGA. The CDR3 totals 14 residues. Germline trimming cut 8 bases from V and 5 bases from J; bases unmatched to any gene: 7. The TCR was taken from an adult who received the AZD1222 COVID-19 vaccine. The sample in question was peripheral blood, obtained 28 days after the second AZD1222 dose. The V gene is TRBV7-3, the J gene TRBJ2-2, with TRBD1 matching 8 bases. CDR3 protein: CASFPGTGTGELFF. The CDR3 DNA is TGTGCCAGCTTCCCGGGGACAGGTACCGGGGAGCTGTTTTTT.